This TCR beta chain was obtained from a study of T-cell reconstitution after alpha-beta-depleted transplantation in children. The study, taken as a whole, reports: It was surviving recipient T cells and thymic progenitors that gave some patients high TCRbeta diversity at day 60.

V lost 7 bases and J lost 4; bases outside the gene matches: 8. Germline values: CDR1 SGHRS, CDR2 YFSETQ. CDR3 length equals 15 residues. TCRbeta library construction was performed incorporating unique molecular identifiers. TCRdb itself ran the PCR reads through MiXCR, one entry per CDR3 protein. The data show approximately 150,000 distinct CDR3 sequences, around 9% seen once. As regards this clonotype: Its antigen is as yet unknown.

The sample in question was PBMCs, mostly from graft donor cells, obtained 180 days after TCRalphabeta/CD19-depleted stem cell transplant. This chain uses TRBV5-1 with TRBJ2-1; 10 bases match TRBD2. The receptor was derived from a female patient aged 2-15 years who had a stem cell transplant for congenital amegakaryocytic thrombocytopenia, so the T cells may come from the graft donor. In nucleotides, the CDR3 is TGCGCCAGCTACCAGGGACTAGCGATGTACAATGAGCAGTTCTTC. Its protein product is CASYQGLAMYNEQFF.